A single sample gave rise to the 24 T cell receptor beta chains below, sequenced in a study of T cell responses to AZD1222 COVID-19 vaccine. Generated by immunoSEQ multiplex PCR, the TCRdb table keeps only in-frame clones and is missing some. Here the sample spans more than 150,000 clones, about 90% being singletons. The input for sequencing was peripheral blood, taken on day 0 of AZD1222 vaccination. All receptors derive from an adult in good health.

For the CDR3, the DNA is TGTGCCAGCAGTGCCGATTACAATGAGCAGTTCTTC. Residues: CASSADYNEQFF. The chain employs TRBV2 and TRBJ2-1; no clear D gene. CDR1 and CDR2 (germline): SNHLY, FYNNEI. The V gene lost 4 bases and the J gene lost 4 bases, with 5 bases spanning the gap. The CDR3 sequence is 12 residues long.

The chain combines TRBV7-2 with TRBJ1-2; TRBD1 matches at 10 bases. The CDR3 consists of 14 residues. J was trimmed by 1 base and V by 5 bases; bases with no gene match: 1. The germline CDR1 and CDR2 sequences are SGHTA and FQGNSA. The CDR3 reads CASSGDRGNYGYTF. In DNA, the CDR3 is TGTGCCAGCAGCGGGGACAGGGGTAACTATGGCTACACCTTC.

The chain employs TRBV28 and TRBJ1-1; 10 nucleotides line up with TRBD1. Germline V gene sequence: CDR1 MDHEN, CDR2 SYDVKM. There are 15 residues in the CDR3. The trim removed 6 bases at V and 1 base at J, leaving 5 bases unmatched. CDR3 protein: CASRNGDRGNTEAFF. The CDR3 DNA follows: TGTGCCAGCAGAAATGGGGACAGGGGGAACACTGAAGCTTTCTTT.

In DNA form, the CDR3 reads TGTGCCAGTTTGGACAAATCTAACTATGGCTACACCTTC. It is translated as CASLDKSNYGYTF. The V and J genes are TRBV5-8 and TRBJ1-2, with a weak D call TRBD1 (5 bases). V dropped 8 bases and J dropped 0 bases, with 11 bases sitting between them. CDR3 length: 13 amino acids. The V gene's germline CDR1 is SGHTS and CDR2 YDEGEE.

CDR3 nucleotides: TGTGCCAGCAGGACACTAGCGGGAGTAAGCGAGCAGTACTTC. Protein product: CASRTLAGVSEQYF. The V and J genes are TRBV2 and TRBJ2-7, with 11 bases identical to TRBD2. J gave up 6 bases and V 6 bases, and 7 bases lay outside the gene matches. The CDR3 is made up of 14 amino acids. Germline values: CDR1 SNHLY, CDR2 FYNNEI.

The rearrangement joins TRBV30 to TRBJ1-1; D possibly corresponds to TRBD1 (5 bases). Deletions cut 2 bases from V and 10 bases from J, with 11 bases between. The CDR3 is 11 residues long. Germline assignment: CDR1 GTSNPN and CDR2 SVGIG (reference sequence). The CDR3 DNA follows: TGTGCCTGGAGTTTGACAGTAGGAGCTTTCTTT. Protein: CAWSLTVGAFF.

This chain connects TRBV7-9 to TRBJ1-3; D not resolved. V lost 8 bases and J 0 bases, leaving 8 bases between the germline ends. The CDR3 spans 13 residues. CDR1 and CDR2 (germline): SEHNR, FQNEAQ (reference sequence). The CDR3 protein is CASWAGSGNTIYF. CDR3 coding DNA: TGTGCCAGCTGGGCCGGCTCTGGAAACACCATATATTTT.

The chain combines TRBV7-2 with TRBJ2-6; D is undetermined. The ends were cut back, 1 base at V and 0 bases at J, with 7 bases in the middle. CDR3 size: 16 residues. From germline, CDR1 is SGHTA and CDR2 FQGNSA. This CDR3 reads CASSLGRTSGANVLTF. For the CDR3, the DNA is TGTGCCAGCAGCTTAGGACGGACCTCTGGGGCCAACGTCCTGACTTTC.

The chain couples TRBV11-2 to TRBJ2-1; D remains ambiguous. Between the trimmed V and J ends, which lost 1 base and 10 bases, there was a span of 11 bases. CDR1 is SGHAT, CDR2 FQNNGV, per germline. This CDR3 is built from 13 residues. Here the CDR3 DNA reads TGTGCCAGCAGCTTAGCCCCCAGGCGCGAGCAGTTCTTC. Translation: CASSLAPRREQFF.

V and J are TRBV21-1 and TRBJ1-2; TRBD1 reflects the table's D call only, with no check against the DNA. TRBV21-1 is annotated as a pseudogene. The CDR3 loop spans 15 amino acids. The CDR3 is CASSRGGQGASGYTF. As DNA, the CDR3 is TGTGCCAGCAGCCGTGGCGGACAGGGGGCGTCTGGCTACACCTTC.

The gene calls are TRBV3-1 (or the pseudogene TRBV3-2) and TRBJ2-2; D gene ambiguous. This CDR3 has 13 residues. Trimming stripped 0 bases from V and 5 bases from J, with 4 bases between. From germline, CDR1 is LGHDT and CDR2 YNNKEL (reference sequence). In nucleotides, the CDR3 is TGTGCCAGCAGCCAAGATGCTACCGGGGAGCTGTTTTTT. Residues: CASSQDATGELFF.

V and J are TRBV24-1 and TRBJ2-1; D tentatively reads TRBD1 or TRBD2 (5 bases each). The CDR3 consists of 12 residues. Germline V gives CDR1 KGHDR, CDR2 SFDVKD. Trimming took off 3 bases at V and 13 bases at J, with 12 bases between the two ends. Written as DNA, the CDR3 is TGTGCCACCAGTGATGACCGGGACCCACAGTTCTTC. This translates into CATSDDRDPQFF.

V usage is TRBV5-1 and J usage is TRBJ1-2; no reliable D call. Trimming removed 1 base at V and 0 bases at J, with 7 bases between. The CDR3 covers 14 residues. Germline V CDR1 and CDR2: SGHRS, YFSETQ. The CDR3 DNA reads TGCGCCAGCAGCTTGTCCGAAGCTAACTATGGCTACACCTTC. Its protein product is CASSLSEANYGYTF.

This chain links TRBV6-1 with TRBJ1-1, with D hard to call. Germline V gene data show CDR1 as MNHNS and CDR2 as SASEGT. Trimming stripped 2 bases from V and 1 base from J, with 11 bases between. The CDR3 covers 15 residues. The CDR3 coding sequence is TGTGCCAGCAGTGAATCACCGGTCAGGAACACTGAAGCTTTCTTT. The encoded protein is CASSESPVRNTEAFF.

J is TRBJ2-3 and V is TRBV5-1, with D unclear. The V end was cut by 2 bases, the J end by 2 bases, with 9 bases between. In germline, CDR1 is SGHRS, CDR2 YFSETQ. The CDR3 extends over 14 amino acids. The DNA for the CDR3 is TGCGCCAGCAGCTTAGGCCGGACCACAGATACGCAGTATTTT. It translates to CASSLGRTTDTQYF. Full variable domain (outside the CDR3, taken from reference TRBV5-1 and TRBJ2-3): KAGVTQTPRYLIKTRGQQVTLSCSPISGHRSVSWYQQTPGQGLQFLFEYFSETQRNKGNFPGRFSGRQFSNSRSEMNVSTLELGDSALYLCASSLGRTTDTQYFGPGTRLTVL.

This sequence joins TRBV6-5 and TRBJ1-2; 10 bases agree with TRBD1. The V segment lost 7 bases and the J segment 6 bases; nucleotides outside the gene matches: 5. Germline-derived CDR1 and CDR2 are MNHEY and SVGAGI. The CDR3 extends over 13 amino acids. CDR3 region: CASKGTGAHGYTF. Written as DNA, the CDR3 is TGTGCCAGCAAGGGGACAGGGGCGCATGGCTACACCTTC.

The chain combines TRBV23-1 with TRBJ1-1; D possibly corresponds to TRBD1 (5 bases). TRBV23-1 is classed as an ORF, of uncertain function. This CDR3 is 16 amino acids long. The V end lost 6 bases, the J end lost 1 base, and 18 bases lay between the germline ends. The CDR3 DNA reads TGCGCCAGCAGCCAGGGCCGAGGGGTACAGAACACTGAAGCTTTCTTT. Its protein product is CASSQGRGVQNTEAFF.

V is TRBV6-5 and J is TRBJ2-7, with 9 bases identical to TRBD2. Germline lookup yields CDR1 MNHEY and CDR2 SVGAGI. V was pared by 7 bases and J by 4 bases, with 8 bases of the junction left unmatched. This CDR3 spans 14 amino acids. The CDR3 loop reads CASMYSGSKYEQYF. The CDR3 DNA reads as TGTGCCAGCATGTATAGCGGGAGTAAATACGAGCAGTACTTC.

The chain links TRBV4-2 to TRBJ1-3, with D perhaps matching TRBD1 (5 bases). Germline V gene sequence: CDR1 LGHNA, CDR2 YNFKEQ. Trimming removed 1 base from V and 2 bases from J, with 12 bases in between. CDR3 length: 16 residues. CDR3 in amino acids: CASSQVSRAPGNTIYF. As DNA, the CDR3 is TGTGCCAGCAGCCAAGTTTCCAGGGCCCCTGGAAACACCATATATTTT.

The V gene is TRBV5-1, the J gene TRBJ1-5; D gene ambiguous. The CDR3 covers 14 residues. The germline V gene encodes CDR1 SGHRS and CDR2 YFSETQ. Trimming took off 0 bases at V and 6 bases at J, with 10 bases between the two ends. CDR3 amino acids: CASSLGASGQPQHF. The CDR3 coding sequence is TGCGCCAGCAGCTTGGGGGCGTCGGGTCAGCCCCAGCATTTT.

This clone has only one observation. The rearrangement joins TRBV28 to TRBJ2-1; 14 positions match TRBD2. From germline, CDR1 is MDHEN and CDR2 SYDVKM. With 2 bases clipped from V and 1 base from J, the junction kept 1 base outside the gene matches. The CDR3 extends over 17 amino acids. The CDR3 loop reads CASSLGLAGGSYNEQFF. CDR3 coding DNA: TGTGCCAGCAGTTTAGGACTAGCGGGGGGTTCCTACAATGAGCAGTTCTTC.

This clone was detected a few times. This chain links TRBV12-3 or TRBV12-4 with TRBJ2-2; possibly TRBD2 for D (5 bases). V lost 6 bases and J 1 base, leaving 6 bases between the germline ends. The CDR3 contains 13 residues. CDR3 loop: CASRGVNTGELFF. The CDR3 DNA sequence: TGTGCCAGCAGGGGAGTGAACACCGGGGAGCTGTTTTTT.

This clone was picked up one time. The chain links TRBV7-2 to TRBJ2-3, with TRBD2 as a possible D gene (9 bases). Trimming cost V 10 bases and J 2 bases, with 22 bases left between them. The V gene's germline CDR1 is SGHTA and CDR2 FQGNSA. This CDR3 comprises 16 residues. CDR3 bases: TGTGCCACCCAGGGGGCGGGGGGGCGCAACACAGATACGCAGTATTTT. Protein sequence: CATQGAGGRNTDTQYF.

The chain combines TRBV7-9 with TRBJ2-2; a weak D match, TRBD2 (6 bases). Trimming cost V 6 bases and J 7 bases, with 9 bases left between them. CDR1 SEHNR and CDR2 FQNEAQ come from the germline V gene (reference sequence). This CDR3 has 12 amino acids. The DNA of the CDR3 is TGTGCCAGCAGGTCGGAGGGCGGGGAGCTGTTTTTT. Translating gives CASRSEGGELFF.